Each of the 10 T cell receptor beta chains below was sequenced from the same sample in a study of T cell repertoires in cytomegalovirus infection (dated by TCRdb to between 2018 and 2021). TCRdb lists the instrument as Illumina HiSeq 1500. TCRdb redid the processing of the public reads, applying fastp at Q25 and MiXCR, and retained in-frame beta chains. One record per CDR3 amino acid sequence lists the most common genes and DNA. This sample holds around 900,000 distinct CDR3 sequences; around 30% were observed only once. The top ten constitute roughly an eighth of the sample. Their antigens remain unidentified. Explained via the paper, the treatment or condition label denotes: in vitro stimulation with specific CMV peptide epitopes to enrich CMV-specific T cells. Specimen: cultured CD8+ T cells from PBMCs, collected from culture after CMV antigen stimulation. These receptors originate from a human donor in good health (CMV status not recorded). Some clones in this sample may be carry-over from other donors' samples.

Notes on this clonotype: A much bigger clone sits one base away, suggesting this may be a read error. Here the CDR3 reads CVSSTGTGPYNEQFF. CDR3 coding DNA: TGTGTCAGCAGTACGGGGACAGGGCCGTACAATGAGCAGTTCTTC. The rearrangement links TRBV12-3 or TRBV12-4 to TRBJ2-1, with TRBD1 matching over 9 bases. This CDR3 is 15 amino acids long.

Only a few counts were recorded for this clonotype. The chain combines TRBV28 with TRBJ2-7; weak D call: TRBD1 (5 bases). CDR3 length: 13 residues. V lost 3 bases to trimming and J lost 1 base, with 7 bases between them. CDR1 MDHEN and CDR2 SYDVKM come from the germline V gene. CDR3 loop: CASSFAGSYEQYV. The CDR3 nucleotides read TGTGCCAGCAGTTTTGCAGGGTCCTACGAGCAGTACGTC.

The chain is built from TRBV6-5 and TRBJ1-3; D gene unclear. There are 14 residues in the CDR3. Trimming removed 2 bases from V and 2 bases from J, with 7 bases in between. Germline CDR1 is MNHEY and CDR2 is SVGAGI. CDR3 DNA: TGTGCCAGCAGTTACACACAGACTGGAAACACCATATATTTT. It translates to CASSYTQTGNTIYF.

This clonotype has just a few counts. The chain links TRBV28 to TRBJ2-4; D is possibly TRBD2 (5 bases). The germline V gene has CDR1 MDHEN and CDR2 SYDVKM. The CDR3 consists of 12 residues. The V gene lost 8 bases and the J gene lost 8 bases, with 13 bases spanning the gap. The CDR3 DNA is TGTGCCAGCCTCGCCCGGGAAGACATTCAGTACTTC. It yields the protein CASLAREDIQYF.

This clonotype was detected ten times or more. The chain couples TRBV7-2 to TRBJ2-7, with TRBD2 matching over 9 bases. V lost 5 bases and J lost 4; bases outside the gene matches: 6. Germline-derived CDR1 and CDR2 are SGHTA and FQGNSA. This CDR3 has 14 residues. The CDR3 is CASSPLSGGYEQYV. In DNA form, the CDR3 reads TGTGCCAGCAGCCCCTTAAGCGGGGGGTACGAGCAGTACGTC.

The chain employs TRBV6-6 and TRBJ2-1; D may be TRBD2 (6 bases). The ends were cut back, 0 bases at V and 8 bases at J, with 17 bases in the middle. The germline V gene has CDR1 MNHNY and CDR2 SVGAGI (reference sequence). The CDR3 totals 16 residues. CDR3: CASSYSLAGSTYEQFF. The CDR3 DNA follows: TGTGCCAGCAGTTACTCTCTCGCGGGGAGTACCTATGAGCAGTTCTTC.

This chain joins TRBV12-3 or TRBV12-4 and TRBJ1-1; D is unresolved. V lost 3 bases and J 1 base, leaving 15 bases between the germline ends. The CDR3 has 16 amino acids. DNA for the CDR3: TGTGCCAGCAGTTTGGGGTTCCGGTTCGGGAACACTGAAGCTTTCTTT. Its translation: CASSLGFRFGNTEAFF.

CDR3 sequence (DNA): TGTGCCAGTAGTACAACCCTTACAGGGATTAGCAATCAGCCCCAGCATTTT. This gives the protein CASSTTLTGISNQPQHF. The rearrangement joins TRBV19 to TRBJ1-5; the D gene is possibly TRBD1 (6 bases). Per the germline V gene, CDR1 is LNHDA and CDR2 is SQIVND (reference sequence). This CDR3 comprises 17 residues. V was pared by 4 bases and J by 0 bases, with 16 bases between.

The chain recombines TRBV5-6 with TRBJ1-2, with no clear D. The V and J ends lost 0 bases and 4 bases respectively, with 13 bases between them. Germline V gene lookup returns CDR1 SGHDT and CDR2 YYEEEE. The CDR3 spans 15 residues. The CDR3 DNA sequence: TGTGCCAGCAGCTTGGGTGAAAGGGAGAGCTATGGCTACACCTTC. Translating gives CASSLGERESYGYTF. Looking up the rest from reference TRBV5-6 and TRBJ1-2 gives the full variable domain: DAGVTQSPTHLIKTRGQQVTLRCSPKSGHDTVSWYQQALGQGPQFIFQYYEEEERQRGNFPDRFSGHQFPNYSSELNVNALLLGDSALYLCASSLGERESYGYTFGSGTRLTVV.

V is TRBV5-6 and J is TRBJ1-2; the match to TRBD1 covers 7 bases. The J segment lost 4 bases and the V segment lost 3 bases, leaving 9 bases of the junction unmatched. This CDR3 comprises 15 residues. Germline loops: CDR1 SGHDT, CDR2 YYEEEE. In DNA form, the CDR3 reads TGTGCCAGCAGCTCCAAGACAGGGTTCCCCTATGGCTACACCTTC. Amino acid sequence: CASSSKTGFPYGYTF.